Below, 11 T cell receptor beta chains from the same sample are listed, as sequenced in a study of spatial heterogeneity in lung cancer. MiXCR, applied by TCRdb to the 5' RACE reads, yields one record per CDR3 protein. The sample includes about 36,000 distinct CDR3 sequences, 4% to 6% of them seen just once. The sample's time point: sample taken at primary tumor resection. Unsorted whole RNA samples from tumor, nontumor lung or frozen PBMC were sequenced. The sequenced sample was PBMCs, obtained at surgery. The receptors here all came from a female donor with early-stage non-small cell lung cancer.

This clonotype came up many times. The J gene is TRBJ2-7, the V gene TRBV7-2; TRBD1 matches 8 bases. The ends lost 4 bases at V and 2 bases at J; junction bases unmatched: 7. This CDR3 has 15 residues. Germline assignment: CDR1 SGHTA and CDR2 FQGNSA. CDR3: CASSSPGQVTYEQYF. Written as DNA, the CDR3 is TGTGCCAGCAGCTCGCCGGGACAGGTAACCTACGAGCAGTACTTC.

This clonotype turned up a few times. The chain recombines TRBV30 with TRBJ2-7, with 10 bases that match TRBD2. There are 13 residues in the CDR3. J was trimmed by 1 base and V by 5 bases; bases with no gene match: 2. CDR1 is GTSNPN and CDR2 is SVGIG in the germline V gene (reference sequence). CDR3 nucleotides: TGTGCCTGGGAGCGGGAGGGATCCTACGAGCAGTACTTC. Translated, it gives CAWEREGSYEQYF.

This clonotype was observed at least ten times. The chain has TRBV20-1 and TRBJ2-3; D is unresolved. V was shortened by 4 bases and J by 2 bases, with 10 bases between the two germline ends. CDR1 is DFQATT and CDR2 is SNEGSKA in the germline V gene (reference sequence). This CDR3 region has 13 residues. The CDR3 loop reads CSAIQKHTDTQYF. The DNA for the CDR3 is TGCAGTGCTATCCAAAAACACACAGATACGCAGTATTTT.

This clonotype was detected many times. V usage is TRBV2 and J usage is TRBJ2-5; weak D call: TRBD2 (6 bases). Germline assignment: CDR1 SNHLY and CDR2 FYNNEI. The V gene lost 6 bases and the J gene lost 1 base, with 15 bases spanning the gap. CDR3 length: 15 amino acids. CDR3: CASRGFSGAQETQYF. In DNA form, the CDR3 reads TGTGCCAGCAGGGGGTTTAGCGGAGCCCAAGAGACCCAGTACTTC.

Many counts were recorded for this clonotype. The chain uses TRBV20-1 and TRBJ1-1; D might be TRBD1 (5 bases). The CDR3 contains 12 residues. Trimming left V 6 bases short and J 4 bases short, with 12 bases between. Germline loops: CDR1 DFQATT, CDR2 SNEGSKA (reference sequence). CDR3 nucleotides: TGCAGTGCCAGGACGGGGGGCACTGAAGCTTTCTTT. It yields the protein CSARTGGTEAFF.

The chain recombines TRBV27 with TRBJ2-7; 12 bases line up with TRBD1. Germline V gene sequence: CDR1 MNHEY, CDR2 SMNVEV (reference sequence). The CDR3 is made up of 17 amino acids. V shed 9 bases and J 4 bases; nucleotides not matched to a gene: 16. This CDR3 reads CASQTLGTGGEGYEQYF. DNA of the CDR3: TGTGCCAGTCAAACCCTCGGGACAGGGGGCGAAGGGTACGAGCAGTACTTC.

A few counts support this clonotype. V is TRBV2 and J is TRBJ1-5; the match to TRBD1 covers 11 bases. Per germline, CDR1 SNHLY and CDR2 FYNNEI. Trimming took 6 bases from V and 5 from J; bases not matched to a gene: 3. The CDR3 runs to 14 residues. The CDR3 DNA sequence: TGTGCCAGCAGGCCGGGACAGGGGGATCAGCCCCAGCATTTT. This codes for CASRPGQGDQPQHF.

The sample holds many counts of this clonotype. The CDR3 DNA reads as TGTGCCAGCAGCTTAGTGGGTGGTAGCACAGATACGCAGTATTTT. It specifies CASSLVGGSTDTQYF. V gene TRBV11-2 combines with J gene TRBJ2-3; D remains ambiguous. The V gene's germline CDR1 is SGHAT and CDR2 FQNNGV. The CDR3 sequence is 15 residues long. Trimming cost V 1 base and J 0 bases, with 8 bases left between them. Based on the CDR3 plus reference TRBV11-2 and TRBJ2-3, the full variable domain is EAGVAQSPRYKIIEKRQSVAFWCNPISGHATLYWYQQILGQGPKLLIQFQNNGVVDDSQLPKDRFSAERLKGVDSTLKIQPAKLEDSAVYLCASSLVGGSTDTQYFGPGTRLTVL.

This clonotype was detected ten times or more. The CDR3 here is CASTPGYSNQPQHF. CDR3 bases: TGTGCCAGCACCCCGGGGTATAGCAATCAGCCCCAGCATTTT. The V gene is TRBV28, the J gene TRBJ1-5; D ambiguous. Trimming pared 7 bases from V and 0 bases from J, leaving 10 bases between. The germline V gene has CDR1 MDHEN and CDR2 SYDVKM. The CDR3 sequence is 14 residues long.

This rearrangement joins TRBV11-2 to TRBJ1-5; no clear D gene. Looked up from germline, CDR1 is SGHAT and CDR2 is FQNNGV. V dropped 3 bases and J dropped 5 bases, with 8 bases sitting between them. The CDR3 length is 13 residues. The DNA of the CDR3 is TGTGCCAGCAGCTTTGTCCAGGATCAGCCCCAGCATTTT. It yields the protein CASSFVQDQPQHF.

This clonotype was detected a few times. The chain joins TRBV6-2 or TRBV6-3 to TRBJ2-3; TRBD2 agrees at 8 bases. There are 16 residues in the CDR3. The germline gives CDR1 MNHEY, CDR2 SVGEGT. The ends lost 0 bases at V and 1 base at J; junction bases unmatched: 3. The CDR3 here is CASSYSAGGGTDTQYF. As DNA, the CDR3 is TGTGCCAGCAGTTACTCGGCGGGAGGCGGCACAGATACGCAGTATTTT.